This T cell receptor (beta chain) is drawn from a study of blood T cell repertoires in COVID-19 (dated by TCRdb to 2018 to 2021). About the investigation overall: Samples from collaborators originated in the United States, Italy and Spain and spanned both the acute and convalescent phases of COVID-19. The prospective study material was composed of cDNA or gDNA derived from T cells, B-cell-depleted T cells, or PBMCs. The dataset comprised deeply sampled blood TCRbeta repertoires from subjects exposed to, actively infected with, or recovered from COVID-19. A freely available public database, intended as a resource for researchers studying the immune response to SARS-CoV-2, is where the repertoires were released. The samples were drawn from the first 160 participants of the ongoing ImmuneRACE study and from 950 to 1,500 subjects provided by 6 global collaborators. The sample metadata nearly always contained a de-identified subject ID, COVID-19 status, age in years and sex. Where HLA class I and class II types were available, the types were taken from metadata supplied by the sample provider, not from assay-based typing. What the work shows at the level of the full study, not this receptor alone: How much clinical and demographic metadata was included differed by source and by participant, and the metadata was provided uncurated.

Enrolling through a virtual design, the prospective study's participants ranged in age from about 18 to 89 years and lived across 24 United States geographic areas. In the prospective study, cohorts were assigned on the basis of participant-reported clinical history obtained from a screening survey and a study questionnaire. Mobile phlebotomists in the prospective study collected whole blood, serum and a nasopharyngeal or oropharyngeal swab from every participant. Over an approximately two-month period, participants in the prospective study had the option of providing additional blood draws and questionnaires. Blood samples from the prospective study were shipped frozen or at room temperature prior to DNA extraction. V and J are truncated by 4 bases and 2 bases respectively, leaving an intervening sequence of 9 bases. The CDR3, from cysteine to phenylalanine, totals 13 residues. The kept DNA is CDR3 alone, 39 bases in frame from the first base. CDR1 and CDR2 (SNHLY, FYNNEI) derive from the germline V gene.

In regard to this clone: Which antigen it targets is not known. No per-base quality is available; no much larger clone lies one base away.

TCRbeta CDR3 regions were amplified from genomic DNA by means of the immunoSEQ Assay, a bias-controlled multiplex PCR. The study's own analysis went as follows. Nucleated cell counts per sample were estimated from amplification of reference gene primers within the assay. To quantify the absolute abundance of each unique TCRbeta CDR3 rearrangement, sequence reads were collapsed and filtered. Productive Simpson clonality was computed per sample as the square root of Simpson's diversity index over productive rearrangements. TCRdb limited this immuneACCESS table to in-frame rearrangements with V and J called. A share of clones is missing; checked studies link under half to unresolved V genes, and the rest is unexplained. V and J calls and clone size come straight from that table; D and trimming were deduced from the DNA. The sample table lists over 350,000 clones, 70% to 90% of them with a count of one. The ten largest clones capture under 2% of the sample.

The chain was built from TRBV2 and TRBJ2-7; TRBD2 is a possible D gene, resting on 5 matching bases. The TCR comes from a woman aged 18-29 years with acute COVID-19. Sequencing used PBMCs or T cells enriched from blood (not recorded which). The CDR3 reads as follows: CASSVERAYEQYF. The DNA sequence is TGTGCCAGCAGTGTGGAGAGGGCCTACGAGCAGTACTTC.